Sequencing of this T cell receptor beta chain was carried out in a study of graft-versus-host responses after intestinal transplantation. Looking at the study overall: Anti-thymocyte globulin induction was given to all recipients, followed by tacrolimus and steroids for two to four years.

Study results and caveats: Present in recipient marrow, GvH clones included some that appeared first in ileum or blood.

Per the germline V gene, CDR1 is MNHNS and CDR2 is SASEGT. The CDR3 consists of 14 residues. With 7 bases clipped from V and 4 bases from J, the junction kept 5 bases outside the gene matches. With respect to this clone: Antigen unknown.

Assay: immunoSEQ multiplex PCR; the TCRdb copy retains only in-frame clones and omits some. The data contain about 37,000 clones, about 85% of them singletons. The starting material, graft tissue, was processed to release intraepithelial and lamina propria lymphocytes. This specimen consisted of ileum tissue, obtained approximately 200 days after intestinal transplant. This sequence joins TRBV6-1 and TRBJ2-1, with 9 bases matching TRBD1. The clonotype comes from a human patient who received an intestinal transplant, so some T cells may come from the graft donor. DNA of the CDR3: TGTGCCAGCACCACAGGGGGCACTTACAATGAGCAGTTCTTC. Protein product: CASTTGGTYNEQFF.